Presented here are 8 T cell receptor beta chains from one specimen sequenced in a study of response to subunit inactivated influenza vaccine (dated by TCRdb to 2017 to 2018). The library was obtained by RT-PCR. Sequencing relied on an Illumina HiSeq 2500. The public reads were quality trimmed at Q25 with fastp and then assembled into clones with MiXCR by TCRdb, keeping productive beta chains. Every distinct CDR3 protein forms one entry, paired with its most common genes and DNA. Within this sample are just over 300,000 distinct CDR3 sequences, with approximately 23% of them counted one time only. The top ten clonotypes cover about 9.3% of the sample. Sequencing used PBMCs from blood, obtained less than 22 months after vaccination. These receptors all stem from a man aged 50 to 75 who received an inactivated influenza vaccine. Donor details come from another sample of the same person, matched by shared clones.

V usage is TRBV7-8 and J usage is TRBJ1-3; TRBD1 aligns across 7 bases. Germline V CDR1 and CDR2: SGHVS, FQNEAQ. The CDR3 covers 15 residues. J lost 8 bases, V lost 4 bases, and 11 bases had no gene match. The CDR3 DNA reads TGTGCCAGCAGCTCCAAGACAGGGTCAGGATACACCATATATTTT. Translating gives CASSSKTGSGYTIYF.

The rearrangement joins TRBV7-2 to TRBJ1-5, with 10 bases aligning to TRBD1. This CDR3 has 16 amino acids. Trimming removed 6 bases from V and 7 bases from J; junction bases left unmatched: 12. Looked up from germline, CDR1 is SGHTA and CDR2 is FQGNSA. The CDR3 DNA reads as TGTGCCAGCAGTTCTGACAGGGGGCGAGGGAGCCAGCCCCAGCATTTT. This encodes CASSSDRGRGSQPQHF. Combining the CDR3 with reference TRBV7-2 and TRBJ1-5 gives the whole variable domain GAGVSQSPSNKVTEKGKDVELRCDPISGHTALYWYRQSLGQGLEFLIYFQGNSAPDKSGLPSDRFSAERTGGSVSTLTIQRTQQEDSAVYLCASSSDRGRGSQPQHFGDGTRLSIL.

This clonotype was detected a few times. The rearrangement joins TRBV7-2 to TRBJ1-4; the D is unclear. The V gene's germline CDR1 is SGHTA and CDR2 FQGNSA. V gave up 0 bases and J gave up 5 bases, with 10 bases separating them. CDR3 length equals 15 residues. DNA for the CDR3: TGTGCCAGCAGCTTAGCGGCCAGCACCAATGAAAAACTGTTTTTT. Its translation is CASSLAASTNEKLFF.

This clonotype came up many times. The chain recombines TRBV7-9 with TRBJ1-2; D is undetermined. Trimming removed 1 base from V and 4 bases from J, with 7 bases in between. The CDR3 consists of 13 residues. CDR1 SEHNR and CDR2 FQNEAQ come from the germline V gene (reference sequence). The chain's CDR3 is CASSLGTGYGYTF. For the CDR3, the DNA is TGTGCCAGCAGCTTAGGGACGGGCTATGGCTACACCTTC.

The CDR3 protein is CAWSVIGRGGYTF. As DNA, the CDR3 is TGTGCCTGGAGTGTTATAGGGCGAGGGGGCTACACCTTC. The chain links TRBV30 to TRBJ1-2, with D unresolved. Germline CDR1 reads GTSNPN; CDR2 reads SVGIG (reference sequence). V was clipped by 0 bases and J by 8 bases, with 13 bases between them. The CDR3 is 13 residues long. The full variable domain, with the rest looked up from reference TRBV30 and TRBJ1-2, is SQTIHQWPATLVQPVGSPLSLECTVEGTSNPNLYWYRQAAGRGLQLLFYSVGIGQISSEVPQNLSASRPQDRQFILSSKKLLLSDSGFYLCAWSVIGRGGYTFGSGTRLTVV.

The V and J genes are TRBV4-3 and TRBJ2-1; a weak D match, TRBD1 (6 bases). Trimming shortened V by 2 bases and J by 6 bases, and 11 bases separated the two germline ends. Germline CDR1 and CDR2: LGHNA and YSLEER. This CDR3 has 14 residues. CDR3 sequence reads: CASSQKDRSNEQFF. The CDR3, as DNA: TGCGCCAGCAGCCAAAAGGACAGAAGCAATGAGCAGTTCTTC.

The chain has TRBV7-9 and TRBJ1-4; D gene uncertain. Germline assignment: CDR1 SEHNR and CDR2 FQNEAQ (reference sequence). With 3 bases removed from V and 2 bases from J, the gap between germline ends came to 7 bases. CDR3 length: 14 residues. For the CDR3, the DNA is TGTGCCAGCAGCTTCGGGAGCACTAATGAAAAACTGTTTTTT. Its translation is CASSFGSTNEKLFF.

This clonotype was detected only a few times. The V and J genes are TRBV10-3 and TRBJ1-1; 7 bases map to TRBD1. This CDR3 is built from 15 residues. CDR1 is ENHRY and CDR2 is SYGVKD in the germline V gene. With 3 bases clipped from V and 0 bases from J, the junction kept 4 bases outside the gene matches. This CDR3 reads CAISEGGRVNTEAFF. CDR3 DNA: TGTGCCATCAGTGAAGGGGGCAGGGTGAACACTGAAGCTTTCTTT.